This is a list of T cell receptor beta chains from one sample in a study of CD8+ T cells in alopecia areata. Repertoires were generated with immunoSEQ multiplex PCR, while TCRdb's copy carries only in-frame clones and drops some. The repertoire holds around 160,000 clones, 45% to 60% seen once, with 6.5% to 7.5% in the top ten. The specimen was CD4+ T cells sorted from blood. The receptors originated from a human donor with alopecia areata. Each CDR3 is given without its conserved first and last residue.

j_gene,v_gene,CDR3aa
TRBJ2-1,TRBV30,AWRGTSGARTYNEQF
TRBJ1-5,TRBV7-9,ASSSEAQQPQH
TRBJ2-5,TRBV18,ASSPSDRFGQTQY
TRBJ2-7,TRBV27,ASSLSGTGYEQY
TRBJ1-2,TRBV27,ASSSTGGTGYT
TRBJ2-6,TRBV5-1,ASSGALGANVLT
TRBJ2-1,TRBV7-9,ASSQTSGVQF
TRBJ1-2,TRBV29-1,SVYPSNGYT
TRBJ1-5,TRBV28,ASIQDRGVRPQH
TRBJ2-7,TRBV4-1,ASSDQRGRIIYEQY
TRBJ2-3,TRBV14,ASSQEMRGATDTQY
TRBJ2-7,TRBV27,ASRRAGSSYEQY
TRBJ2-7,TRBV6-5,ASSYSPLTYEQY
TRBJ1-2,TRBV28,ASTPAGASYGYT
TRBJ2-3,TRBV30,AWSLGGITDTQY
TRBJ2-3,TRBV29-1,SVNKASTDTQY
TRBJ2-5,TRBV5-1,ASSLVGTGEETQY
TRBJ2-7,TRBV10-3,AAGGGDYEQY
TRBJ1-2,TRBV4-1,ASSQDSASGYT
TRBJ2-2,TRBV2,ASSGSAAGGSTGELF
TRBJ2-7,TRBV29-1,SVVSGKIYEQY
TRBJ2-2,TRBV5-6,ASSVGLAGVDTGELF
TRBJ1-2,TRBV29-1,SARQTESGAAYGYT
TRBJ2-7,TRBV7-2,ASSVGYEQY
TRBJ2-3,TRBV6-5,ASSYSGTDTQY
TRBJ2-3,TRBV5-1,ASSFERGTDTQY
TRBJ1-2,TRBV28,ASRLNPGRGYT
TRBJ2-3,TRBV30,AWIRRGGLDTQY
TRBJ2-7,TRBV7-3,ASSLRAGAPYEQY
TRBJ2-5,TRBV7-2,ASSSDRLLETQY
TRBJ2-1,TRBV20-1,SAGDRDEF
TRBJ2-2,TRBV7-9,ASSLPPGQRVDGELF
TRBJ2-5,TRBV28,ASSLGRLGTHEN
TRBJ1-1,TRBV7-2,ASSLMATAEAF
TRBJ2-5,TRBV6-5,ASSQPRTQQETQY
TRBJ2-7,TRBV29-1,SVVRSYEQY
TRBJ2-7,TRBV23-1,ASSQTFVQGHEQY
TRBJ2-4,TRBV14,ASSQAPRGAKNIQY
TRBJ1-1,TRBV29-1,SVTPGHQNTEAF
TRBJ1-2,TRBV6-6,ASSYDPNYGYT
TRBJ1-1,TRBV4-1,ASSQVYGIEAF
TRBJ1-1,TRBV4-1,ASSQAQVGAF
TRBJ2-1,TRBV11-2,ASRQGRMINEQF
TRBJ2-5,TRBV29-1,SLRLADYQQETQY
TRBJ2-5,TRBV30,AWSLVVGETQY
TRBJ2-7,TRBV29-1,SVGLASYEQY
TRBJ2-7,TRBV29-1,SVVWDRREEQY
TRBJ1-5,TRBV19,ASRDRARQPQH
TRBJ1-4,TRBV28,ASRGTGFEKLF
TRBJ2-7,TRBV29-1,SFRMGYEQY
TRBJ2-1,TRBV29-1,SVDGGSYNEQF
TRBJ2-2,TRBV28,ASIHTGGTGELF
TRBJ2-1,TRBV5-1,ASSWPTSGRNNEQF
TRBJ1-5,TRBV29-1,SARTGDHNQPQH
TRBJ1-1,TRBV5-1,ASSLDPGTMNTEAF
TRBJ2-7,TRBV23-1,ASRIRDGRSEQY